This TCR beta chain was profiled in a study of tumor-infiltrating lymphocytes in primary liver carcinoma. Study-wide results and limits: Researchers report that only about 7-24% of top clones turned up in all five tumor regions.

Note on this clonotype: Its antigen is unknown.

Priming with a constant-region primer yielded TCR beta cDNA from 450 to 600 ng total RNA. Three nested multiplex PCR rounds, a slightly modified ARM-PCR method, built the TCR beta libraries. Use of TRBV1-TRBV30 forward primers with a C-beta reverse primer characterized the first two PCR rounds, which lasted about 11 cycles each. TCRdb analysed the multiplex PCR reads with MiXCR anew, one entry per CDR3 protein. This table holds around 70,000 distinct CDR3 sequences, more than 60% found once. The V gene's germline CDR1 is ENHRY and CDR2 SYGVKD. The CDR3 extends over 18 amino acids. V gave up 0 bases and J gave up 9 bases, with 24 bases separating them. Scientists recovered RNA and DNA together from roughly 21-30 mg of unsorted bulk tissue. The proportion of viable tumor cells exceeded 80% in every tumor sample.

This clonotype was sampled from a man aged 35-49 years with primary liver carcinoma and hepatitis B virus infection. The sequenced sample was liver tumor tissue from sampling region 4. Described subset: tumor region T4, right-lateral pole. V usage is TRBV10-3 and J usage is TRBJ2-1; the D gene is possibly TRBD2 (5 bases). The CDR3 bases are TGTGCCATCAGTGAGTCCTTGGCGCTAGGGTTGCCCGGGGTTGAGCAGTTCTTC. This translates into CAISESLALGLPGVEQFF.